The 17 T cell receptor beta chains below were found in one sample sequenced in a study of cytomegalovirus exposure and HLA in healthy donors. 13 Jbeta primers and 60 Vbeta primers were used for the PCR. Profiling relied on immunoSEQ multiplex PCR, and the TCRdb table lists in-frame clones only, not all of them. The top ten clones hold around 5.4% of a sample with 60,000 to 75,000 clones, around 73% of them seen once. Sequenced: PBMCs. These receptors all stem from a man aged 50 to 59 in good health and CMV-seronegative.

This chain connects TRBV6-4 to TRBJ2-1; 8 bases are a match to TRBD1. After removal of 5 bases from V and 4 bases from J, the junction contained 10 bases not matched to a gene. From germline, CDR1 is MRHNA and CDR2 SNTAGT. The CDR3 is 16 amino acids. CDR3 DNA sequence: TGTGCCAGCAGTCAAAGGACAGGGCGGTCGTACAATGAGCAGTTCTTC. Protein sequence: CASSQRTGRSYNEQFF.

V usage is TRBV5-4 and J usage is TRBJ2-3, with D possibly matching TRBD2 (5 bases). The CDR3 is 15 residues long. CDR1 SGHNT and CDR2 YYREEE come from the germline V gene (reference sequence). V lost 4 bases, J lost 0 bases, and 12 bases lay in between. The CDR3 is CASSPERASTDTQYF. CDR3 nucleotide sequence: TGTGCCAGCAGCCCTGAGAGGGCTAGCACAGATACGCAGTATTTT.

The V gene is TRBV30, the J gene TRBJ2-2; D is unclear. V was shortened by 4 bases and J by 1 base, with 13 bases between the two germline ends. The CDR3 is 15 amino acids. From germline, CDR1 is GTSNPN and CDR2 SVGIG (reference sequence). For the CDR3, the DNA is TGTGCCTGGAATCACGTTGCAGGGAACACCGGGGAGCTGTTTTTT. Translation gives CAWNHVAGNTGELFF.

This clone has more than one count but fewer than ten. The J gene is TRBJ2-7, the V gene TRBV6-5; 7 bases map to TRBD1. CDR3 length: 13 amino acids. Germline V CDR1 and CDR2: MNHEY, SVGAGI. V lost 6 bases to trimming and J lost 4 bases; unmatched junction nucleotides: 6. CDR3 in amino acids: CASSRDRVYEQYF. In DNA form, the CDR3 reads TGTGCCAGCAGCCGGGACAGAGTTTACGAGCAGTACTTC.

The CDR3 sequence is CASSPKGFSNSPLHF. The DNA for the CDR3 is TGTGCCAGCTCACCGAAGGGGTTCAGTAATTCACCCCTCCACTTT. This rearrangement joins TRBV18 to TRBJ1-6, with D perhaps matching TRBD1 (5 bases). CDR1 and CDR2 (germline): KGHSH, LQKENI. Between the trimmed V and J ends, which lost 3 bases and 6 bases, there was a span of 12 bases. This CDR3 comprises 15 residues.

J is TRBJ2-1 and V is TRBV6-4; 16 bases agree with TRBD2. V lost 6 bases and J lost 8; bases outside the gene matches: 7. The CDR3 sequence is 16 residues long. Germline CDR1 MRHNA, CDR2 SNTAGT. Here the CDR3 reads CASSHGTSGGADEQFF. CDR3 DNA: TGTGCCAGCAGCCACGGGACTAGCGGGGGGGCCGATGAGCAGTTCTTC.

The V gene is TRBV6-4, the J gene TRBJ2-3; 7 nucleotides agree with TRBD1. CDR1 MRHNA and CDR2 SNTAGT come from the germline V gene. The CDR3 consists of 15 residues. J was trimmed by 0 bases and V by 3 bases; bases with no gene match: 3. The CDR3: CASSESTGSTDTQYF. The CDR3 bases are TGTGCCAGCAGTGAGTCGACAGGGAGCACAGATACGCAGTATTTT.

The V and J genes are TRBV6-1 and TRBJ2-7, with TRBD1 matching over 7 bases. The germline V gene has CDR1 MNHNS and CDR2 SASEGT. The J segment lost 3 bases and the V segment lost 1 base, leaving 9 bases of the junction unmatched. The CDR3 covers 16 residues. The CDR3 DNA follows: TGTGCCAGCAGTGAAGAGTACCGTACAGGGGACTACGAGCAGTACTTC. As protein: CASSEEYRTGDYEQYF.

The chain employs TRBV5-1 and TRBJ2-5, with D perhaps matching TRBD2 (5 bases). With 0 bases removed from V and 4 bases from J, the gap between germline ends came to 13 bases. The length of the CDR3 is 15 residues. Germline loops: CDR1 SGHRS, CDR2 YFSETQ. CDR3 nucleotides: TGCGCCAGCAGCTTGGACGGCAGGACTGTAGAGACCCAGTACTTC. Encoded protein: CASSLDGRTVETQYF.

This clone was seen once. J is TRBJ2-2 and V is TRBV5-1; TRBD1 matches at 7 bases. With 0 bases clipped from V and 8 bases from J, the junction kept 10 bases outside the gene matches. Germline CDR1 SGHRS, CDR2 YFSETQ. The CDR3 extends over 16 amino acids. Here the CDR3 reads CASSLEAGGLSGELFF. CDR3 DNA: TGCGCCAGCAGCTTGGAGGCAGGGGGTCTCTCTGGGGAGCTGTTTTTT.

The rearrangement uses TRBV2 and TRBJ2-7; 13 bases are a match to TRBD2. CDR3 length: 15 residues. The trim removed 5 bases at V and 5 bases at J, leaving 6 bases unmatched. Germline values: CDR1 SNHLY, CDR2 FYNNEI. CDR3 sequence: CASSPKLAGGNEQYF. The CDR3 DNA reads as TGTGCCAGCAGTCCGAAACTAGCGGGGGGGAACGAGCAGTACTTC.

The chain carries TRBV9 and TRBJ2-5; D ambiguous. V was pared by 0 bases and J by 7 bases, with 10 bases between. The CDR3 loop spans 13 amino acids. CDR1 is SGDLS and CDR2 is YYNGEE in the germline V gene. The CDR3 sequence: CASSVDPVRTQYF. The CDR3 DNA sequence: TGTGCCAGCAGCGTAGACCCAGTAAGGACCCAGTACTTC. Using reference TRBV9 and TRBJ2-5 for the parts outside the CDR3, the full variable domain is DSGVTQTPKHLITATGQRVTLRCSPRSGDLSVYWYQQSLDQGLQFLIQYYNGEERAKGNILERFSAQQFPDLHSELNLSSLELGDSALYFCASSVDPVRTQYFGPGTRLLVL.

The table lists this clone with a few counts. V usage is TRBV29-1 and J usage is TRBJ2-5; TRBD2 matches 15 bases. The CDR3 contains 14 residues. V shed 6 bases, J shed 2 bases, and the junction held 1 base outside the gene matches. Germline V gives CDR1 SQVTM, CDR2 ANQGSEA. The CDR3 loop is CSVGTSGGQETQYF. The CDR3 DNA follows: TGCAGCGTGGGGACTAGCGGGGGGCAAGAGACCCAGTACTTC.

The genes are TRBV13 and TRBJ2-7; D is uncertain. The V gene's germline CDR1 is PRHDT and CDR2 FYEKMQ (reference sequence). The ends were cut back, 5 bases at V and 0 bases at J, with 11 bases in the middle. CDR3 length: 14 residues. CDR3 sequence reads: CASSTQEISYEQYF. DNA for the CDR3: TGTGCCAGCAGCACCCAGGAAATCTCCTACGAGCAGTACTTC.

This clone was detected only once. The chain's CDR3 is CASSLEWGSDSPLHF. The CDR3 bases are TGTGCCAGCAGCTTGGAGTGGGGCAGCGATTCACCCCTCCACTTT. V usage is TRBV5-4 and J usage is TRBJ1-6, with D possibly being TRBD1 (5 bases). The germline V and J ends were trimmed by 0 bases and 8 bases, with 12 bases remaining between them. The CDR3 spans 15 residues. The germline gives CDR1 SGHNT, CDR2 YYREEE (reference sequence).

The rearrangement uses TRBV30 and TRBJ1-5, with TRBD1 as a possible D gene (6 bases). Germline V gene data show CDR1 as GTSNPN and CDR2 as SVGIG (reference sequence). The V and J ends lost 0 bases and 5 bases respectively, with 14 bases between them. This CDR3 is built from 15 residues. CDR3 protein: CAWSVLGRGHQPQHF. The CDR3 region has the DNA TGTGCCTGGAGTGTACTTGGCAGGGGCCATCAGCCCCAGCATTTT. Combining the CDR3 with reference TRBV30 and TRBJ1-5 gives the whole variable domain SQTIHQWPATLVQPVGSPLSLECTVEGTSNPNLYWYRQAAGRGLQLLFYSVGIGQISSEVPQNLSASRPQDRQFILSSKKLLLSDSGFYLCAWSVLGRGHQPQHFGDGTRLSIL.

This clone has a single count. The CDR3 loop is CASSGRGSDTQYF. In nucleotides, the CDR3 is TGCGCCAGCAGTGGCAGGGGTTCTGATACGCAGTATTTT. This chain connects TRBV10-1 to TRBJ2-3, with D possibly matching TRBD1 (6 bases). V gave up 4 bases and J gave up 6 bases, with 11 bases separating them. From germline, CDR1 is WNHNN and CDR2 SYGVQD (reference sequence). This CDR3 comprises 13 residues.